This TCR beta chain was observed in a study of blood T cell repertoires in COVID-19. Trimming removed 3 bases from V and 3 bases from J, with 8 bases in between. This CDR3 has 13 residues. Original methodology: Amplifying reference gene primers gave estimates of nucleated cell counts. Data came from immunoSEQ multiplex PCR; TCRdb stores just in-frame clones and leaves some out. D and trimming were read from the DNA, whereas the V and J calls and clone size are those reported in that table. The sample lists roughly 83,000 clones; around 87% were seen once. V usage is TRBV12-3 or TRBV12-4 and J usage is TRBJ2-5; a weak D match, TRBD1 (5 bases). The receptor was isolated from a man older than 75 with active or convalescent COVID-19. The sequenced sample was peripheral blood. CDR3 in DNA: TGTGCCAGCAGTTTCGCACAGGAAGAGACCCAGTACTTC. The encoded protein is CASSFAQEETQYF.